This is a list of T cell receptor beta chains from one sample in a study of shared clonotypes between healthy human individuals. Clones were read by immunoSEQ multiplex PCR, and TCRdb kept only the in-frame ones, dropping some. This sample yields around 600,000 clones, of which approximately 95% are seen a single time; 0.11% belongs to the top ten. The sample taken for sequencing was naive CD8+ T cells sorted from blood. The receptors were gathered from a woman aged 25 to 39 in good health. CDR3s include the opening cysteine and the closing phenylalanine or tryptophan. D genes are given only for firm matches. Expanded clones are given a class, and other clones once, few, many or no size at all.

cdr3_length	j_call	d_call	clone_size	v_call	cdr3_aa	cdr3_nt
10	TRBJ2-7	-	-	TRBV6-1	CASSYSTYFF	TGTGCCAGCAGTTACTCGACTTACTTCTTC
17	TRBJ2-7	TRBD2	-	TRBV5-6	CASSSSSHGGEPYEQYF	TGTGCCAGCAGCTCGTCTTCCCATGGGGGGGAACCCTACGAGCAGTACTTC
16	TRBJ2-7	TRBD2	-	TRBV9	CASSPNGRGLGYEQYF	TGTGCCAGCAGCCCAAACGGGCGTGGACTAGGCTACGAGCAGTACTTC
15	TRBJ2-7	-	-	TRBV16	CASSPWGGIAYEQYF	TGTGCCAGCAGCCCCTGGGGCGGAATAGCCTACGAGCAGTACTTC
13	TRBJ1-5	-	-	TRBV10-2	CASSERGNQPQHF	TGCGCCAGCAGTGAGCGGGGGAATCAGCCCCAGCATTTT
14	TRBJ1-5	-	once	TRBV11-2	CASSLGPEGQPQHF	TGTGCCAGCAGCTTAGGTCCGGAGGGACAGCCCCAGCATTTT
15	TRBJ1-3	-	-	TRBV2	CASAPFEGPGNTIYF	TGTGCCAGCGCCCCGTTTGAGGGGCCGGGAAACACCATATATTTT
14	TRBJ2-7	TRBD2	few	TRBV7-9	CASSLDRLAGEQYF	TGTGCCAGCAGCTTAGACCGGCTAGCGGGCGAGCAGTACTTC
16	TRBJ2-1	TRBD1	-	TRBV30	CAWSVKGQGDYNEQFF	TGTGCCTGGAGTGTAAAGGGACAGGGGGACTACAATGAGCAGTTCTTC
13	TRBJ2-1	TRBD1	-	TRBV27	CASGTGGLNEQFF	TGTGCCAGCGGGACAGGGGGCTTAAATGAGCAGTTCTTC
23	TRBJ2-7	TRBD1	-	TRBV13	CASSGRGQGLLGRWAGNRDEQYF	TGTGCCAGCAGCGGCAGGGGACAGGGTCTTTTGGGCCGTTGGGCGGGAAATCGGGACGAGCAGTACTTC
17	TRBJ2-7	TRBD2	once	TRBV29-1	CSVVSGRNTQRPYEQYF	TGCAGCGTTGTGAGCGGGAGAAATACCCAAAGGCCCTACGAGCAGTACTTC
12	TRBJ1-1	TRBD1	few	TRBV29-1	CSVEDQGGFAFF	TGCAGCGTTGAAGATCAGGGGGGCTTTGCTTTCTTT
15	TRBJ2-1	-	-	TRBV4-1	CASSQGLSSYNEQFF	TGCGCCAGCAGCCAAGGTCTAAGCTCCTACAATGAGCAGTTCTTC
12	TRBJ1-2	-	-	TRBV9	CASSADSFGYTF	TGTGCCAGCAGCGCTGACTCTTTTGGCTACACCTTC
11	TRBJ2-3	-	-	TRBV10-2	CASSVGDTQYF	TGCGCCAGCAGTGTTGGAGATACGCAGTATTTT
11	TRBJ1-1	-	-	TRBV2	CASSVIPEAFF	TGTGCCAGCAGTGTTATCCCTGAAGCTTTCTTT
14	TRBJ2-3	-	-	TRBV6-5	CASSYGRRRDTQYF	TGTGCCAGCAGTTACGGTAGGAGGCGGGATACGCAGTATTTT
14	TRBJ1-3	-	-	TRBV9	CASSDRYSGNTIYF	TGTGCCAGCAGCGACCGGTATTCTGGAAACACCATATATTTT
13	TRBJ1-5	-	few	TRBV28	CASKSYSNQPQHF	TGTGCCAGCAAGAGTTATAGCAATCAGCCCCAGCATTTT
15	TRBJ1-6	-	-	TRBV5-4	CASSLAEGSGSPLHF	TGTGCCAGCAGCTTGGCCGAGGGTTCAGGTTCACCCCTCCACTTT
16	TRBJ1-5	-	-	TRBV4-1	CASSQTPFTAGQPQHF	TGCGCCAGCAGCCAGACGCCCTTCACAGCAGGTCAGCCCCAGCATTTT
15	TRBJ1-1	-	-	TRBV6-5	CASSYNRALNTEAFF	TGTGCCAGCAGTTACAACAGGGCCTTGAACACTGAAGCTTTCTTT
18	TRBJ2-1	TRBD2	-	TRBV27	CASSLSIMLAGNYNEQFF	TGTGCCAGCAGTTTATCGATAATGCTAGCGGGAAATTACAATGAGCAGTTCTTC
15	TRBJ2-1	TRBD1	-	TRBV4-1	CASSKTGGSYNEQFF	TGCGCCAGCAGCAAGACAGGGGGCTCCTACAATGAGCAGTTCTTC
13	TRBJ1-1	-	-	TRBV27	CASSLGAGAEAFF	TGTGCCAGCAGTTTGGGGGCGGGGGCTGAAGCTTTCTTT
18	TRBJ2-2	TRBD2	-	TRBV5-6	CASSFTGTSGWNTGELFF	TGTGCCAGCAGCTTTACCGGGACTAGCGGGTGGAACACCGGGGAGCTGTTTTTT
15	TRBJ1-2	-	-	TRBV27	CASSTVGGFTDGYTF	TGTGCCAGCAGCACCGTCGGGGGCTTCACGGATGGCTACACCTTC
15	TRBJ2-4	TRBD1	-	TRBV27	CASSSGTGGLNIQYF	TGTGCCAGCAGTTCCGGGACAGGGGGATTAAACATTCAGTACTTC
14	TRBJ2-1	TRBD2	-	TRBV12-5	CATSGGDRYNEQFF	TGTGCTACCAGCGGGGGGGATCGGTACAATGAGCAGTTCTTC
13	TRBJ2-7	-	-	TRBV6-5	CASKALGVYEQYF	TGTGCCAGCAAGGCCCTTGGGGTCTACGAGCAGTACTTC
14	TRBJ2-5	TRBD1	-	TRBV2	CASSVRDSLDTQYF	TGTGCCAGCAGTGTTAGGGACAGTTTAGACACCCAGTACTTC
16	TRBJ2-2	TRBD2	-	TRBV4-1	CASSQDLAGESGELFF	TGCGCCAGCAGCCAAGATCTTGCGGGAGAGTCCGGGGAGCTGTTTTTT
14	TRBJ1-5	-	-	TRBV28	CASSSTREHQPQHF	TGTGCCAGCAGTTCGACAAGGGAACATCAGCCCCAGCATTTT